A selection of T cell receptor beta chains follows, all from one sample in a study of a mutant IDH1 vaccine in newly diagnosed glioma. TCRdb's table, derived via immunoSEQ multiplex PCR, lists solely in-frame clones and lacks some. Of tens of thousands of clones in the sample, roughly three quarters were seen once. Which antigens these TCRs recognize remains unknown. Here the sequenced sample was PBMCs, taken from a glioma patient whose treatment included an IDH1 peptide vaccine. The receptors derive from a woman between 40 and 55 years old with glioma. Some clones in this sample may be carry-over from other donors' samples. The CDR3 runs from the conserved cysteine through the conserved F or W. The D gene is left open where the match is weak. Not every row has a clone size; where given, it reads once, few, many or a size class.

v_call: TRBV7-9
clone_size: -
j_call: TRBJ1-2
d_call: -
cdr3_nt: TGTGCCAGCAGCTTAGTCAGGGAGTATGGCTACACCTTC
cdr3_aa: CASSLVREYGYTF

v_call: TRBV27
clone_size: few
j_call: TRBJ2-7
d_call: -
cdr3_nt: TGTGCCAGCAGCCGGGCCCAAAAGTCCTACGAGCAGTACTTC
cdr3_aa: CASSRAQKSYEQYF

v_call: TRBV7-3
clone_size: -
j_call: TRBJ1-2
d_call: -
cdr3_nt: TGTGCCAGCAGCTTAATTGGGGTGGGAAACTATGGCTACACCTTC
cdr3_aa: CASSLIGVGNYGYTF

v_call: TRBV7-8
clone_size: -
j_call: TRBJ1-2
d_call: -
cdr3_nt: TGTGCCAGCAGCCCCTCGGGCAGCCACTATGGCTACACCTTC
cdr3_aa: CASSPSGSHYGYTF

v_call: TRBV19
clone_size: once
j_call: TRBJ1-2
d_call: TRBD1
cdr3_nt: TGTGCCAGTAGTTCAACAGGGGGTGTCTATGGCTACACCTTC
cdr3_aa: CASSSTGGVYGYTF

v_call: TRBV18
clone_size: few
j_call: TRBJ2-2
d_call: -
cdr3_nt: TGTGCCAGCTCTACGTTGGACGGGCGCGAGCTGTTTTTT
cdr3_aa: CASSTLDGRELFF

v_call: TRBV5-4
clone_size: -
j_call: TRBJ1-2
d_call: -
cdr3_nt: TGTGCCAGCAGCTTGAGCGCGGACTATGGCTACACCTTC
cdr3_aa: CASSLSADYGYTF

v_call: TRBV30
clone_size: once
j_call: TRBJ1-3
d_call: -
cdr3_nt: TGTGCCTGGAGGGAATGGAGCTCTGGAAACACCATATATTTT
cdr3_aa: CAWREWSSGNTIYF

v_call: TRBV18
clone_size: -
j_call: TRBJ2-7
d_call: -
cdr3_nt: TGTGCCAGCTCGACAGGTATAGAGGCCGAGCAGTACTTC
cdr3_aa: CASSTGIEAEQYF

v_call: TRBV20-1
clone_size: -
j_call: TRBJ2-7
d_call: -
cdr3_nt: TGCAGTGCTAGTCAGAGTCTCGAGCAGTACTTC
cdr3_aa: CSASQSLEQYF

v_call: TRBV19
clone_size: -
j_call: TRBJ2-2
d_call: TRBD2
cdr3_nt: TGTGCCAGTAGTATAGGAGCGGGGGGGCCCGGGGAGCTGTTTTTT
cdr3_aa: CASSIGAGGPGELFF

v_call: TRBV29-1
clone_size: -
j_call: TRBJ2-3
d_call: TRBD2
cdr3_nt: TGCAGCGTTGTGGGCGGGGGGGAGGGTACGCAGTATTTT
cdr3_aa: CSVVGGGEGTQYF

v_call: TRBV5-6
clone_size: -
j_call: TRBJ1-4
d_call: -
cdr3_nt: TGTGCCAGCAGCTCCCTAGCGCTTACTAATGAAAAACTGTTTTTT
cdr3_aa: CASSSLALTNEKLFF

v_call: TRBV7-9
clone_size: once
j_call: TRBJ1-4
d_call: TRBD1
cdr3_nt: TGTGCCAGCAGCTTAGAAAGACAGGGATTAGATGAAAAACTGTTTTTT
cdr3_aa: CASSLERQGLDEKLFF

v_call: TRBV25-1
clone_size: once
j_call: TRBJ2-6
d_call: TRBD2
cdr3_nt: TGTGCCAGCATGGGGGGGTCTGGGGCCAACGTCCTGACTTTC
cdr3_aa: CASMGGSGANVLTF

v_call: TRBV10-3
clone_size: few
j_call: TRBJ1-1
d_call: TRBD1
cdr3_nt: TGTGCCGTGGGACAGGGGGAGACTGAAGCTTTCTTT
cdr3_aa: CAVGQGETEAFF

v_call: TRBV2
clone_size: -
j_call: TRBJ1-3
d_call: -
cdr3_nt: TGTGCCAGCAGGCCGGGCGGCCTCAGAGGAAACACCATATATTTT
cdr3_aa: CASRPGGLRGNTIYF

v_call: TRBV29-1
clone_size: few
j_call: TRBJ1-5
d_call: -
cdr3_nt: TGCAGCGTTGGACAGTGGGGGCAGCCCCAGCATTTT
cdr3_aa: CSVGQWGQPQHF

v_call: TRBV27
clone_size: -
j_call: TRBJ2-1
d_call: -
cdr3_nt: TGTGCCAGCAGTTTAGGGAGCAATGAGCAGTTCTTC
cdr3_aa: CASSLGSNEQFF

v_call: TRBV7-2
clone_size: once
j_call: TRBJ1-1
d_call: -
cdr3_nt: TGTGCCAGCAGCCTGGGACTGGTGAACACTGAAGCTTTCTTT
cdr3_aa: CASSLGLVNTEAFF

v_call: TRBV5-6
clone_size: few
j_call: TRBJ1-5
d_call: TRBD1
cdr3_nt: TGTGCCAGCAGCGAGGGACAGGGTATTGTTCAGCCCCAGCATTTT
cdr3_aa: CASSEGQGIVQPQHF

v_call: TRBV6-1
clone_size: -
j_call: TRBJ2-1
d_call: TRBD2
cdr3_nt: TGTGCCAGCGGGGTAGCGGGGGGCTCCTACAATGAGCAGTTCTTC
cdr3_aa: CASGVAGGSYNEQFF

v_call: TRBV19
clone_size: -
j_call: TRBJ1-2
d_call: -
cdr3_nt: TGTGCCAGTAGTACGGGGAACAGCGCCATATGGGGCTACACCTTC
cdr3_aa: CASSTGNSAIWGYTF

v_call: TRBV6-5
clone_size: -
j_call: TRBJ1-5
d_call: -
cdr3_nt: TGTGCCAGCATCTCCCCTGGTGCAGAATGGCATTTT
cdr3_aa: CASISPGAEWHF

v_call: TRBV5-6
clone_size: once
j_call: TRBJ1-2
d_call: TRBD1
cdr3_nt: TGTGCCAGCAGCCCCGACAGGGTAGCTAACTATGGCTACACCTTC
cdr3_aa: CASSPDRVANYGYTF

v_call: TRBV4-1
clone_size: -
j_call: TRBJ1-1
d_call: -
cdr3_nt: TGCGCCAGCAGCCAAGATATGACTGAAGCTTTCTTT
cdr3_aa: CASSQDMTEAFF

v_call: TRBV4-3
clone_size: once
j_call: TRBJ1-1
d_call: -
cdr3_nt: TGCGCCAGCAGCCGGACAGAACGTTTGAACACTGAAGCTTTCTTT
cdr3_aa: CASSRTERLNTEAFF

v_call: TRBV29-1
clone_size: -
j_call: TRBJ1-2
d_call: -
cdr3_nt: TGCAGCGTTGACCAAAAGGCACAGCCTTATGGCTACACCTTC
cdr3_aa: CSVDQKAQPYGYTF

v_call: TRBV25-1
clone_size: -
j_call: TRBJ2-7
d_call: -
cdr3_nt: TGTGCCAGCAGTGAATATGGGCTAGCCCACGAGCAGTACTTC
cdr3_aa: CASSEYGLAHEQYF

v_call: TRBV4-3
clone_size: few
j_call: TRBJ1-4
d_call: TRBD1
cdr3_nt: TGCGCCAGCAGCGCCTCCGGGACAGGGGGTTGGGGTGAAAAACTGTTTTTT
cdr3_aa: CASSASGTGGWGEKLFF

v_call: TRBV27
clone_size: -
j_call: TRBJ1-6
d_call: -
cdr3_nt: TGTGCCAGCGGCCTCAATAGGCCCCTCCACTTT
cdr3_aa: CASGLNRPLHF

v_call: TRBV15
clone_size: -
j_call: TRBJ2-3
d_call: TRBD2
cdr3_nt: TGTGCCACCAGCAGAGGGCTAGCGGGGCCTAGCACAGATACGCAGTATTTT
cdr3_aa: CATSRGLAGPSTDTQYF

v_call: TRBV25-1
clone_size: -
j_call: TRBJ1-2
d_call: -
cdr3_nt: TGTGCCAGCAGTGAAAGGGGGGATGGGTATGGCTACACCTTC
cdr3_aa: CASSERGDGYGYTF

v_call: TRBV7-9
clone_size: -
j_call: TRBJ2-1
d_call: -
cdr3_nt: TGTGCCAGCAGCTTAGCGACTCTCGGCACCGTTTACAATGAGCAGTTCTTC
cdr3_aa: CASSLATLGTVYNEQFF

v_call: TRBV5-1
clone_size: -
j_call: TRBJ1-2
d_call: -
cdr3_nt: TGCGCCAGCAGCTTGGATGCAGATCCTAACTATGGCTACACCTTC
cdr3_aa: CASSLDADPNYGYTF

v_call: TRBV9
clone_size: -
j_call: TRBJ2-1
d_call: -
cdr3_nt: TGTGCCAGCAGCCAAAGCTCCTACAATGAGCAGTTCTTC
cdr3_aa: CASSQSSYNEQFF

v_call: TRBV5-8
clone_size: -
j_call: TRBJ2-7
d_call: TRBD1
cdr3_nt: TGTGCCAGCAGCTTCTTACGGACAGGGGGCTCCTACGAGCAGTACTTC
cdr3_aa: CASSFLRTGGSYEQYF

v_call: TRBV30
clone_size: -
j_call: TRBJ2-5
d_call: -
cdr3_nt: TGTGCCTGGAGTTTGGGCACAGTGGAGACCCAGTACTTC
cdr3_aa: CAWSLGTVETQYF

v_call: TRBV21-1
clone_size: -
j_call: TRBJ1-5
d_call: -
cdr3_nt: TGTGCCAGCAGCAATTTGTCGTTCGGACAGCCCCAGCATTTT
cdr3_aa: CASSNLSFGQPQHF

v_call: TRBV7-2
clone_size: -
j_call: TRBJ1-4
d_call: -
cdr3_nt: TGTGCCAGCAGCTATGACAGTGCAACTAATGAAAAACTGTTTTTT
cdr3_aa: CASSYDSATNEKLFF

v_call: TRBV11-1
clone_size: few
j_call: TRBJ1-1
d_call: -
cdr3_nt: TGTGCCAGCAGTTCCGTCTCAGGGGCGAGGAACACTGAAGCTTTCTTT
cdr3_aa: CASSSVSGARNTEAFF

v_call: TRBV5-8
clone_size: -
j_call: TRBJ2-7
d_call: TRBD1
cdr3_nt: TGTGCCAGCAGCTTGTTTTTCTCGCAGGGGGCTTACGAGCAGTACTTC
cdr3_aa: CASSLFFSQGAYEQYF

v_call: TRBV6-5
clone_size: once
j_call: TRBJ2-7
d_call: -
cdr3_nt: TGTGCCAGCAGTTACTACCTTTCTAGCTCCTACGAGCAGTACTTC
cdr3_aa: CASSYYLSSSYEQYF

v_call: TRBV6-1
clone_size: -
j_call: TRBJ1-2
d_call: -
cdr3_nt: TGTGCCAGCAGTGAGTCGGGGATTTATGGCTACACCTTC
cdr3_aa: CASSESGIYGYTF

v_call: TRBV5-6
clone_size: few
j_call: TRBJ1-4
d_call: -
cdr3_nt: TGTGCCAGCAGGTTGCCCCCGGGTCCCTTGTTTTTT
cdr3_aa: CASRLPPGPLFF

v_call: TRBV5-1
clone_size: -
j_call: TRBJ2-1
d_call: -
cdr3_nt: TGCGCCAGCAGCTTGGATCCGGGGGCATCCTACAATGAGCAGTTCTTC
cdr3_aa: CASSLDPGASYNEQFF

v_call: TRBV7-9
clone_size: -
j_call: TRBJ2-1
d_call: -
cdr3_nt: TGTGCCAGCAGCTTCTCGGCTAAGTCTGGTGAGCAGTTCTTC
cdr3_aa: CASSFSAKSGEQFF

v_call: TRBV5-1
clone_size: -
j_call: TRBJ1-2
d_call: -
cdr3_nt: TGCGCCAGCAGCCCAATTTCCCCCGGGGATGGCTACACCTTC
cdr3_aa: CASSPISPGDGYTF

v_call: TRBV10-2
clone_size: once
j_call: TRBJ2-4
d_call: TRBD1
cdr3_nt: TGCGCCAGCAGTGAGACCGGGACAGGGAGCATTCAGTACTTC
cdr3_aa: CASSETGTGSIQYF

v_call: TRBV7-2
clone_size: -
j_call: TRBJ2-3
d_call: TRBD2
cdr3_nt: TGTGCCAGCAGCTTAGTCATCCTAGCGGGGTTAGCAGATACGCAGTATTTT
cdr3_aa: CASSLVILAGLADTQYF

v_call: TRBV14
clone_size: -
j_call: TRBJ2-5
d_call: TRBD1
cdr3_nt: TGTGCCAGCAGCCAGGGGTTCGGGACAGGACTTATCCAAGAGACCCAGTACTTC
cdr3_aa: CASSQGFGTGLIQETQYF

v_call: TRBV27
clone_size: -
j_call: TRBJ1-2
d_call: -
cdr3_nt: TGTGCCAGCAGTTCCATTGAGCGGGGTGCTAACTATGGCTACACCTTC
cdr3_aa: CASSSIERGANYGYTF

v_call: TRBV6-1
clone_size: -
j_call: TRBJ2-7
d_call: -
cdr3_nt: TGTGCCAGCAGTGAAGCGGCCCAGTTCTACGAGCAGTACTTC
cdr3_aa: CASSEAAQFYEQYF

v_call: TRBV2
clone_size: -
j_call: TRBJ2-7
d_call: -
cdr3_nt: TGTGCCAGCAGTGAAACCGGGGGGCTTTCCTACGAGCAGTACTTC
cdr3_aa: CASSETGGLSYEQYF

v_call: TRBV5-1
clone_size: few
j_call: TRBJ1-1
d_call: -
cdr3_nt: TGCGCCAGCAGCTTGGCCGACAGCGGAGGAGTCACTGAAGCTTTCTTT
cdr3_aa: CASSLADSGGVTEAFF

v_call: TRBV10-3
clone_size: few
j_call: TRBJ2-3
d_call: TRBD2
cdr3_nt: TGTGCCATCAGTGGTCCAGCGGGGGGGGCAGATACGCAGTATTTT
cdr3_aa: CAISGPAGGADTQYF

v_call: TRBV5-8
clone_size: -
j_call: TRBJ1-5
d_call: -
cdr3_nt: TGTGCCAGCTGGTGGGGTGAGGGGAGAAATCAGCCCCAGCATTTT
cdr3_aa: CASWWGEGRNQPQHF

v_call: TRBV5-5
clone_size: -
j_call: TRBJ2-3
d_call: -
cdr3_nt: TGTGCCAGCAGCTTGAACACCCCTAGCACAGATACGCAGTATTTT
cdr3_aa: CASSLNTPSTDTQYF

v_call: TRBV4-1
clone_size: -
j_call: TRBJ1-5
d_call: TRBD1
cdr3_nt: TGCGCCAGCACCCAATGGACAGGGGAAGGACAGCCCCAGCATTTT
cdr3_aa: CASTQWTGEGQPQHF